The rows below give T cell receptor beta chains drawn from one sample of a study of PD-L1 blockade in urothelial cancer. TCRdb's copy holds only in-frame clones and misses some; the assay was immunoSEQ multiplex PCR. The sample carries approximately 26,000 clones, around nine tenths recorded once. Material: PBMCs, obtained around atezolizumab (anti-PD-L1) treatment. The receptors shown here come from a man between 60 and 75 years old with urothelial cancer. CDR3s include the opening cysteine and the closing phenylalanine or tryptophan. D genes are given only for firm matches. The size entry is marked missing in some rows and otherwise reads once, few, many or a size class.

NA	TRBV5-1	TRBJ1-2	NA	TGCGCCAGCAGCTTAACCGACAGCAATTATGGCTACACCTTC	CASSLTDSNYGYTF
NA	TRBV6-1	TRBJ2-1	NA	TGTGCCAGCAGTGACAACAGCCCCTGGCGGTTCTTC	CASSDNSPWRFF
NA	TRBV4-1	TRBJ1-2	TRBD1	TGCGCCAGCAGCCCGTCGACAGGGAGGTACTATGGCTACACCTTC	CASSPSTGRYYGYTF
NA	TRBV28	TRBJ1-5	NA	TGTGCCAGCTGGGGTGGGGGCTACCCCAATCAGCCCCAGCATTTT	CASWGGGYPNQPQHF
once	TRBV10-3	TRBJ2-1	NA	TGTGCCATCAGGGCCCAAGTAGGCCCTGGAGGCAATGAGCAGTTCTTC	CAIRAQVGPGGNEQFF
NA	TRBV29-1	TRBJ2-1	TRBD2	TGCAGCGCCACGACTAGCGGGAGGGGCTCCTACAATGAGCAGTTCTTC	CSATTSGRGSYNEQFF
NA	TRBV10-3	TRBJ2-2	NA	TGTGCCATCAGTGAGTCGAACCCGTCGCAGGGAATGAGGACCGGGGAGCTGTTTTTT	CAISESNPSQGMRTGELFF
NA	TRBV2	TRBJ2-7	TRBD1	TGTGCCAGCGAGGGGGACAGGTTTGCCTACGAGCAGTACTTC	CASEGDRFAYEQYF
NA	TRBV11-2	TRBJ1-1	NA	TGTGCCAGCAGCTTAGGGTCGGCCCGGCGCGGCACTGAAGCTTTCTTT	CASSLGSARRGTEAFF
few	TRBV6-5	TRBJ1-5	NA	TGTGCCAGCTCAGGACAGAACAATCAGCCCCAGCATTTT	CASSGQNNQPQHF
NA	TRBV4-1	TRBJ1-4	NA	TGCGCCAGCAGCAGAGGCCCAGCTGCCACTGCAACTAATGAAAAACTGTTTTTT	CASSRGPAATATNEKLFF
NA	TRBV4-1	TRBJ1-5	NA	TGCGCCAGCAGCCAAGAGGGACATCCCTCTAATCAGCCCCAGCATTTT	CASSQEGHPSNQPQHF
NA	TRBV7-2	TRBJ2-3	NA	TGTGCCAGCAGCCCGGGTCGGGGTACGCAGTATTTT	CASSPGRGTQYF
NA	TRBV7-6	TRBJ2-1	TRBD2	TGTGCCAGCAGCTTAGCGGGGGGGTATAATGAGCAGTTCTTC	CASSLAGGYNEQFF
NA	TRBV28	TRBJ2-7	NA	TGTGCCAGCAGTTTCTCTAGCAGTTACGAGCAGTACTTC	CASSFSSSYEQYF
few	TRBV10-3	TRBJ2-5	TRBD1	TGTGCCATCAGTGATAACAGGGGATACGAGACCCAGTACTTC	CAISDNRGYETQYF
few	TRBV25-1	TRBJ2-2	TRBD2	TGTGCCAGCAGTACAGGGACTAGCGGCGCGCAGAACACCGGGGAGCTGTTTTTT	CASSTGTSGAQNTGELFF
NA	TRBV10-3	TRBJ2-1	TRBD2	TGTGCCATCAGTGATCCCACGCTAGCGGGAGGGCCTGGTGAGCAGTTCTTC	CAISDPTLAGGPGEQFF
few	TRBV10-1	TRBJ2-2	TRBD2	TGCGCCAGCAAAGCGGGAGCCGGTACCGGGGAGCTGTTTTTT	CASKAGAGTGELFF
NA	TRBV5-1	TRBJ1-4	NA	TGCGCCAGCAGCGACGGACACCCCGCAACTAATGAAAAACTGTTTTTT	CASSDGHPATNEKLFF